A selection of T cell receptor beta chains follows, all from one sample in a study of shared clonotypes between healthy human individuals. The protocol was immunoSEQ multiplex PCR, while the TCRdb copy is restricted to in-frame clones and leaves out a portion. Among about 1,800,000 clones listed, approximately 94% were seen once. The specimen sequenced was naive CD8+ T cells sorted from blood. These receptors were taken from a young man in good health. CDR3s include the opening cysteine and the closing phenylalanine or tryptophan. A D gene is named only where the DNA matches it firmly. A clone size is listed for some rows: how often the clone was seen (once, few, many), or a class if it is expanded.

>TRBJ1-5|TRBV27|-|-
TGTGCCAGCGGTCAGGGGTATCAGCCCCAGCATTTT
CASGQGYQPQHF
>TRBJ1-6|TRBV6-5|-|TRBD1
TGTGCCAGCAGTCAGGGGGGAAATTCACCCCTCCACTTT
CASSQGGNSPLHF
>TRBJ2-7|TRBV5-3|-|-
TGTGCCAGGAGCGGATTGGGATTAGCCTACGAGCAGTACTTC
CARSGLGLAYEQYF
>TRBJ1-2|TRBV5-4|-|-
TGTGCCAGCAGCTTGTCTTTGTTGACAGCTGATGGCTACACCTTC
CASSLSLLTADGYTF
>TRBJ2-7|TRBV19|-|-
TGTGCCAGTAGCCCGGGAGAGGCCTACGAGCAGTACTTC
CASSPGEAYEQYF
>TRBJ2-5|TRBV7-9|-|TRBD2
TGTGCCAGCAGCCCCCCCTTTTTGACTAGCGGGGGGGGGCAAGAGACCCAGTACTTC
CASSPPFLTSGGGQETQYF
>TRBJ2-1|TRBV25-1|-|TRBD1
TGTGCCAGCATGGTAGGGACAGGAAGGGATGAGCAGTTCTTC
CASMVGTGRDEQFF
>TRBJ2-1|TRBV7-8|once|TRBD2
TGTGCCAGCAGCTTAGGGGGCTATAGCGGGAGGGCCAACAATGAGCAGTTCTTC
CASSLGGYSGRANNEQFF
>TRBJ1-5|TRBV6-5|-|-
TGTGCCAGCAGTTACTCGTGGGGAGTTCAGCCCCAGCATTTT
CASSYSWGVQPQHF
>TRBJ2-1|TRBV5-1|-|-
TGCGCCAGCAGCTTGGTGGCGGGGGCCCCCTCCAATGAGCAGTTCTTC
CASSLVAGAPSNEQFF
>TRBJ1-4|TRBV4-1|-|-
TGCGCCAGCAGCCGAAGTAAAGAGATCGGAAACTGGGGACTGTTTTTT
CASSRSKEIGNWGLFF
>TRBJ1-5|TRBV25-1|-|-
TGTGCCAGCAGTGAAGCCTGGGGTCAGCCCCAGCATTTT
CASSEAWGQPQHF
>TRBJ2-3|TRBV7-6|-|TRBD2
TGTGCCAGCAGCTCCAGGACTAGCGGGGCGACACCAGATACGCAGTATTTT
CASSSRTSGATPDTQYF
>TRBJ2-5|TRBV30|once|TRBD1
TGTGCCTGGAGTATCGGGACAGGCCAAGAGACCCAGTACTTC
CAWSIGTGQETQYF
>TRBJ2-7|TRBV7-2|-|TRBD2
TGTGCCAGCAGCTTCGGGGGGGCCTACGAGCAGTACTTC
CASSFGGAYEQYF
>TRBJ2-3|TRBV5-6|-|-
TGTGCCAGCAGCTTGGGGCTGGATGGAGATACGCAGTATTTT
CASSLGLDGDTQYF
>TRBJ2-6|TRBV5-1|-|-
TGCGCCAGCAGCTTGGATTGGTCAGGGGCCAACGTCCTGACTTTC
CASSLDWSGANVLTF
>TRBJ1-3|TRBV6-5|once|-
TGTGCCAGCGGGGCCTCTGGAAACACCATATATTTT
CASGASGNTIYF
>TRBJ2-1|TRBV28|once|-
TGTGCCAGCAGCCCTCCTACAGGGTATAACTACAATGAGCAGTTCTTC
CASSPPTGYNYNEQFF
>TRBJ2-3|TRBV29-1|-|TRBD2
TGCAGCGCATCCCCCTCTAGCGGGAGGCCCCTGTACACAGATACGCAGTATTTT
CSASPSSGRPLYTDTQYF
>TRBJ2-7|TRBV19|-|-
TGTGCCAGTATCCCCCACCAGGTCGACAGCGACTTAGAGGACTACGAGCAGTACTTC
CASIPHQVDSDLEDYEQYF
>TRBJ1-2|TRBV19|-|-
TGTGCCAGTAGATCCAGCCCCGGGGGCTACACCTTC
CASRSSPGGYTF
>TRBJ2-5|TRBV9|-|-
TGTGCCAGCAGCCCGGGGGACAGTTTGCACGAGACCCAGTACTTC
CASSPGDSLHETQYF
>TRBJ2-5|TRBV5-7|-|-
TGTGCCAGCAGCTTGGTCGAGACCCAGTACTTC
CASSLVETQYF
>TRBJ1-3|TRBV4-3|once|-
TGCGCCAGCAGCCAAGATTTGGGGAACTCTGGAAACACCATATATTTT
CASSQDLGNSGNTIYF
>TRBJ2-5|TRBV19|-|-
TGTGCCAGTAGTCCGGATTTTGCCGATCAAGAGACCCAGTACTTC
CASSPDFADQETQYF
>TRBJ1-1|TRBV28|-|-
TGTGCCAGCAGTTTAAATCCCGCGGGAGTGGACACTGAAGCTTTCTTT
CASSLNPAGVDTEAFF
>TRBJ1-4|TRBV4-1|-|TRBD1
TGCGCCAGCAGCCGCCAGACAGGGGCAAAAGAAAAACTGTTTTTT
CASSRQTGAKEKLFF
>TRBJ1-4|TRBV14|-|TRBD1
TGTGCCAGCAGCCAAACACAGGGGGTGAAGGGAAAACTGTTTTTT
CASSQTQGVKGKLFF
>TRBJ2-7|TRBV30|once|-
TGTGCCTGGGCGCCAGGGGTGACCTACGAGCAGTACTTC
CAWAPGVTYEQYF
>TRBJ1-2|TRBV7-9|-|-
TGTGCCAGCAGCTTACCCGCTAACTATGGCTACACCTTC
CASSLPANYGYTF
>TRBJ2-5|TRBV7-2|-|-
TGTGCCAGCAGCTTAGCCCCGGCTAGCAGCCAAGAGACCCAGTACTTC
CASSLAPASSQETQYF
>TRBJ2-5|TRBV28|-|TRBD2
TGTGCCAGCAGTTTATTGACTAGCAGCCAAGAGACCCAGTACTTC
CASSLLTSSQETQYF
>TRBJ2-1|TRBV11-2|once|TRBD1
TGTGCCAGCAGCATCGGACAGGGGTCACGCAATGAGCAGTTCTTC
CASSIGQGSRNEQFF
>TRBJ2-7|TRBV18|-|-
TGTGCCAGCTCAGGGACTGATTACGAGCAGTACTTC
CASSGTDYEQYF
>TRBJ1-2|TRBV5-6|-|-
TGTGCCAGCAGCTTGGGCAATTTAGGACCAAACTATGGCTACACCTTC
CASSLGNLGPNYGYTF
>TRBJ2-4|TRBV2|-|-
TGTGCCAGCAGTGTGGATCGGTCTACTAGGGACATTCAGTACTTC
CASSVDRSTRDIQYF
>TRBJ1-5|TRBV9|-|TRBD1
TGTGCCAGCAGCGCGACAGGGGACAATCAGCCCCAGCATTTT
CASSATGDNQPQHF
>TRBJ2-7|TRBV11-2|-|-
TGTGCCTCAGACGGGGTTACCTACGAGCAGTACTTC
CASDGVTYEQYF
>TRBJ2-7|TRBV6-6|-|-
TGTGCCAGCGGCGGGTCGTACGAGCAGTACTTC
CASGGSYEQYF
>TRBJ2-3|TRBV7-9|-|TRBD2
TGTGCCAGCAGCGGGACTAGCGGAAGCACAGATACGCAGTATTTT
CASSGTSGSTDTQYF
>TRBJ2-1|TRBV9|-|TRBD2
TGTGCCAGCAGCGTAGCTGGGACTAGCGGGGTAAGCTCCTACAATGAGCAGTTCTTC
CASSVAGTSGVSSYNEQFF
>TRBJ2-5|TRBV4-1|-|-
TGCGCCAGCAGCCCAGTCTGGGTGGCACAAGAGACCCAGTACTTC
CASSPVWVAQETQYF
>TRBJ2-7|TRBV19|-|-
TGTGCCAGTAGTCCAGGGGCGACCTACGAGCAGTACTTC
CASSPGATYEQYF